This TCR beta chain was captured by sequencing in a study of blood T cells in healthy people across ages. Then a second PCR, running roughly 7 to 11 cycles, was carried out with a sample-barcoded 5' primer and a J-beta primer mix. TCRdb passed the 5' RACE reads through MiXCR, listing each CDR3 protein once. The sample has roughly 1.4 million distinct CDR3 sequences; approximately 60% are singletons. The CDR3 length is 14 residues. Looked up from germline, CDR1 is SEHNR and CDR2 is FQNEAQ (reference sequence). Healthy Caucasian individuals from Russia aged roughly 6 to 95 were enrolled as donors. V is TRBV7-9 and J is TRBJ2-7; D gene uncertain. The end of the DNA fits TRBJ2-1 better, so the J call may be wrong. The sequence was obtained from a man younger than 35 in good health. The specimen sequenced was blood. CDR3 sequence (DNA): TGTGCCAGCAGCCCTCCCCTGGGTGGCGATGAGCAGTTCTTC. Its protein product is CASSPPLGGDEQFF.